These 28 T cell receptor beta chains were sequenced from one sample in a study of blood T cell repertoires in COVID-19. The assay was immunoSEQ multiplex PCR, and TCRdb's table has in-frame clones only and misses some. The sample contains under 450,000 clones, about 88% of which appear only once. The specimen was peripheral blood. The receptors here all came from a woman in her thirties or forties with COVID-19, enrolled during active disease.

Remarks on this clone: The same CDR3 is also encoded by other DNA sequences in this sample. The J gene is TRBJ2-7, the V gene TRBV28; 7 nucleotides align to TRBD1. After removal of 6 bases from V and 0 bases from J, the junction contained 8 bases not matched to a gene. From germline, CDR1 is MDHEN and CDR2 SYDVKM. This CDR3 is built from 15 residues. CDR3 nucleotide sequence: TGTGCCAGCAGCCCACCCGGGACAGCCTCCTACGAGCAGTACTTC. Translated, it gives CASSPPGTASYEQYF.

This chain uses TRBV7-2 with TRBJ2-7, with unresolved D. Looked up from germline, CDR1 is SGHTA and CDR2 is FQGNSA. The CDR3 length is 14 residues. V gave up 2 bases and J gave up 0 bases, with 8 bases separating them. CDR3: CASSLFQNSYEQYF. In DNA, the CDR3 is TGTGCCAGCAGCTTATTCCAGAACTCCTACGAGCAGTACTTC.

V gene TRBV27 combines with J gene TRBJ1-1; possibly TRBD1 for D (6 bases). The CDR3 is made up of 15 amino acids. CDR1 and CDR2 (germline): MNHEY, SMNVEV (reference sequence). Trimming stripped 6 bases from V and 1 base from J, with 15 bases between. The CDR3 DNA reads TGTGCCAGCAGCCCCAGGGGTTTCCGGAACACTGAAGCTTTCTTT. Protein sequence: CASSPRGFRNTEAFF.

The genes are TRBV5-4 and TRBJ2-5; D may be TRBD1 (6 bases). The CDR3 loop spans 16 amino acids. CDR1 is SGHNT and CDR2 is YYREEE in the germline V gene (reference sequence). Between the trimmed V and J ends, which lost 1 base and 5 bases, there was a span of 18 bases. DNA of the CDR3: TGTGCCAGCAGCTTGAGTGGTCAGGGGCTATCGGAGACCCAGTACTTC. Translation gives CASSLSGQGLSETQYF. Combining the CDR3 with reference TRBV5-4 and TRBJ2-5 gives the whole variable domain ETGVTQSPTHLIKTRGQQVTLRCSSQSGHNTVSWYQQALGQGPQFIFQYYREEENGRGNFPPRFSGLQFPNYSSELNVNALELDDSALYLCASSLSGQGLSETQYFGPGTRLLVL.

This clone was observed a single time. The V and J genes are TRBV7-2 and TRBJ2-1, with D perhaps TRBD2 (6 bases). V lost 5 bases to trimming and J lost 1 base, with 12 bases between them. CDR1 is SGHTA, CDR2 FQGNSA, per germline. The length of the CDR3 is 15 residues. CDR3 amino acids: CASSPWEESYNEQFF. The CDR3 DNA is TGTGCCAGCAGCCCTTGGGAGGAGTCCTACAATGAGCAGTTCTTC.

The chain couples TRBV7-9 to TRBJ1-6; TRBD1 matches 10 bases. This CDR3 is 15 amino acids long. CDR1 and CDR2 from the germline V gene are SEHNR and FQNEAQ (reference sequence). V lost 1 base and J lost 17; bases outside the gene matches: 11. The chain's CDR3 is CASSLDGTGAPQVHF. The CDR3 region has the DNA TGTGCCAGCAGCTTAGACGGGACAGGGGCCCCCCAAGTCCACTTT.

The chain has TRBV7-2 and TRBJ1-4, with D maybe TRBD1 (6 bases). The germline V gene encodes CDR1 SGHTA and CDR2 FQGNSA. This CDR3 region has 13 residues. Trimming shortened V by 6 bases and J by 6 bases, and 11 bases separated the two germline ends. The CDR3 DNA is TGTGCCAGCAGGAAGGACAGCCATGAAAAACTGTTTTTT. It is translated as CASRKDSHEKLFF.

The rearrangement links TRBV27 to TRBJ2-5; possible D gene TRBD2, 6 bases. CDR1 and CDR2 (germline): MNHEY, SMNVEV (reference sequence). The ends were cut back, 3 bases at V and 4 bases at J, with 12 bases in the middle. This CDR3 spans 14 amino acids. The CDR3: CASSLIGSPETQYF. The CDR3 bases are TGTGCCAGCAGTTTGATCGGGAGCCCAGAGACCCAGTACTTC.

The chain is built from TRBV7-9 and TRBJ1-5; D perhaps matches TRBD1 (5 bases). V was pared by 1 base and J by 2 bases, with 9 bases between. The CDR3 runs to 15 residues. Germline assignment: CDR1 SEHNR and CDR2 FQNEAQ (reference sequence). In nucleotides, the CDR3 is TGTGCCAGCAGCTTAGTAGGGGAGGGCAATCAGCCCCAGCATTTT. Protein sequence: CASSLVGEGNQPQHF.

The CDR3 nucleotides are TGTGCCAGCAGACGGGTGTCTAACACTGAAGCTTTCTTT. This encodes CASRRVSNTEAFF. V and J are TRBV7-8 and TRBJ1-1; D unresolved. Trimming removed 6 bases at V and 2 bases at J, with 10 bases between. The V gene's germline CDR1 is SGHVS and CDR2 FQNEAQ. This CDR3 has 13 residues.

The V and J genes are TRBV18 and TRBJ2-1; 8 bases match TRBD2. The germline gives CDR1 KGHSH, CDR2 LQKENI. V was clipped by 6 bases and J by 0 bases; unmatched bases: 7. CDR3 length: 16 residues. CDR3 nucleotides: TGTGCCAGCTCCCCCCGGGGGACTAGCTCCTACAATGAGCAGTTCTTC. Residues: CASSPRGTSSYNEQFF.

The chain carries TRBV28 and TRBJ1-2, with a possible D match to TRBD1 (5 bases). V gave up 6 bases and J gave up 4 bases, with 18 bases separating them. In germline, CDR1 is MDHEN, CDR2 SYDVKM. This CDR3 contains 15 residues. CDR3 amino acids: CASRFDWGGTYGYTF. DNA of the CDR3: TGTGCCAGCAGATTTGATTGGGGCGGAACCTATGGCTACACCTTC.

Here the CDR3 DNA reads TGTGCCTGGACCGGATCCGGAGGGCACGAGCAGTACTTC. Translating gives CAWTGSGGHEQYF. The chain recombines TRBV30 with TRBJ2-7; D might be TRBD2 (6 bases). From germline, CDR1 is GTSNPN and CDR2 SVGIG (reference sequence). The germline V and J ends were trimmed by 4 bases and 5 bases, with 15 bases remaining between them. The length of the CDR3 is 13 residues.

The V gene is TRBV18, the J gene TRBJ1-2; tentatively, D is TRBD1 (6 bases). The CDR3 covers 14 residues. Trimming cost V 3 bases and J 3 bases, with 11 bases left between them. CDR1 KGHSH and CDR2 LQKENI come from the germline V gene. CDR3 bases: TGTGCCAGCTCACCTCAAGCAGGGGACTATGGCTACACCTTC. Its translation is CASSPQAGDYGYTF.

The V gene is TRBV27, the J gene TRBJ2-7; D remains unclear. Germline-derived CDR1 and CDR2 are MNHEY and SMNVEV (reference sequence). Trimming stripped 7 bases from V and 4 bases from J, with 14 bases between. The CDR3 loop spans 13 amino acids. Written as DNA, the CDR3 is TGTGCCAGCAAAACAACGAGCGATTACGAGCAGTACTTC. It yields the protein CASKTTSDYEQYF.

Details on this clone: At one end, the junction sequence differs from germline, possibly due to a read error. V and J are TRBV28 and TRBJ1-3; D remains ambiguous. Germline values: CDR1 MDHEN, CDR2 SYDVKM. The CDR3 contains 16 residues. CDR3 region: CASRPPGVTSGNTIYF. CDR3 sequence (DNA): TGTGCCAGCCGCCCTCCCGGGGTTACCTCTGGGAACACCATATATTTT. The full variable domain, its missing parts supplied by reference TRBV28 and TRBJ1-3, is DVKVTQSSRYLVKRTGEKVFLECVQDMDHENMFWYRQDPGLGLRLIYFSYDVKMKEKGDIPEGYSVSREKKERFSLILESASTNQTSMYLCASRPPGVTSGNTIYFGEGSWLTVV.

This clone was recorded only once. J is TRBJ2-2 and V is TRBV7-2; 7 positions match TRBD2. The CDR3 covers 15 residues. From germline, CDR1 is SGHTA and CDR2 FQGNSA. Germline trimming cut 5 bases from V and 2 bases from J; bases unmatched to any gene: 5. CDR3 DNA: TGTGCCAGCAGCCCACGACTAGCAAACACCGGGGAGCTGTTTTTT. It encodes CASSPRLANTGELFF.

This chain links TRBV19 with TRBJ1-5; maybe TRBD1 (6 bases). The CDR3 runs to 17 residues. V dropped 5 bases and J dropped 2 bases, with 19 bases sitting between them. Germline V gene sequence: CDR1 LNHDA, CDR2 SQIVND (reference sequence). The CDR3 sequence is CASSHWRGGRGNQPQHF. The CDR3 DNA reads TGTGCCAGTAGTCACTGGAGGGGGGGAAGGGGCAATCAGCCCCAGCATTTT.

This clone was seen once. This rearrangement joins TRBV11-2 to TRBJ2-7; 8 bases line up with TRBD2. Unmatched junction bases numbered 17, after V lost 1 base and J lost 3 bases. The CDR3 runs 19 residues. CDR1 and CDR2 (germline): SGHAT, FQNNGV. The CDR3 spells CASSLGEYASGSPFYEQYF. CDR3 bases: TGTGCCAGCAGCTTAGGCGAATACGCTAGCGGGTCCCCGTTCTACGAGCAGTACTTC.

This chain joins TRBV11-2 and TRBJ1-2; tentative D call: TRBD1 (5 bases). The germline V and J ends were trimmed by 4 bases and 3 bases, with 12 bases remaining between them. The germline CDR1 and CDR2 sequences are SGHAT and FQNNGV. This CDR3 contains 14 residues. DNA for the CDR3: TGTGCCAGCAGCTCGATAAGGGGATACTATGGCTACACCTTC. It specifies CASSSIRGYYGYTF.

The chain employs TRBV5-1 and TRBJ1-1; unclear D gene. From germline, CDR1 is SGHRS and CDR2 YFSETQ. Trimming took off 7 bases at V and 2 bases at J, with 15 bases between the two ends. The CDR3 has 14 residues. Here the CDR3 reads CASQLPGANTEAFF. The CDR3 nucleotides read TGCGCCAGCCAGCTCCCGGGAGCAAACACTGAAGCTTTCTTT.

This chain joins TRBV18 and TRBJ2-7; possibly TRBD2 for D (6 bases). Germline V gene data show CDR1 as KGHSH and CDR2 as LQKENI. V shed 1 base and J shed 2 bases, with 12 bases lying between them. This CDR3 region has 15 residues. The CDR3 protein is CASSPQGLTAYEQYF. The CDR3 nucleotides are TGTGCCAGCTCACCACAGGGACTTACAGCCTACGAGCAGTACTTC.

V usage is TRBV28 and J usage is TRBJ1-5; D is perhaps TRBD1 (6 bases). The V end was cut by 2 bases, the J end by 0 bases, with 14 bases between. CDR3 size: 17 residues. Germline V gene sequence: CDR1 MDHEN, CDR2 SYDVKM. This chain's CDR3 is CASSLEWTANSNQPQHF. CDR3 in DNA: TGTGCCAGCAGTTTAGAATGGACAGCAAATAGCAATCAGCCCCAGCATTTT.

The gene calls are TRBV28 and TRBJ1-4; 8 nucleotides line up with TRBD1. Losses at the gene ends were 6 bases for V and 2 bases for J; bases not matched to a gene: 8. Germline CDR1 MDHEN, CDR2 SYDVKM. This CDR3 contains 16 residues. CDR3 region: CASSIQQGGTNEKLFF. The CDR3 DNA sequence: TGTGCCAGCAGCATACAACAGGGGGGGACTAATGAAAAACTGTTTTTT.

The genes are TRBV2 and TRBJ2-1; 12 nucleotides match TRBD2. Germline lookup yields CDR1 SNHLY and CDR2 FYNNEI. The V segment lost 7 bases and the J segment 4 bases; nucleotides outside the gene matches: 8. This CDR3 has 16 residues. In DNA, the CDR3 is TGTGCCAGCATCCAAAGGGGGACTAGCGGGTACAATGAGCAGTTCTTC. Amino acid sequence: CASIQRGTSGYNEQFF.

The V gene is TRBV3-1 (or the pseudogene TRBV3-2), the J gene TRBJ2-3; a possible D gene is TRBD1 (6 bases). The CDR3 has 14 amino acids. Trimming cost V 4 bases and J 1 base, with 9 bases left between them. CDR1 LGHDT and CDR2 YNNKEL come from the germline V gene (reference sequence). The CDR3 region is CASSPSGGTDTQYF. DNA for the CDR3: TGTGCCAGCAGCCCCTCAGGGGGCACAGATACGCAGTATTTT.

The chain is built from TRBV4-3 and TRBJ2-7; no firm D call. This CDR3 spans 13 amino acids. The germline CDR1 and CDR2 sequences are LGHNA and YSLEER. V was shortened by 4 bases and J by 2 bases, with 9 bases between the two germline ends. This CDR3 reads CASSRDIPYEQYF. CDR3 nucleotide sequence: TGCGCCAGCAGCCGCGATATCCCCTACGAGCAGTACTTC.

The V and J genes are TRBV7-2 and TRBJ2-1; D is undetermined. The ends were cut back, 5 bases at V and 0 bases at J, with 8 bases in the middle. The CDR3 contains 14 residues. The germline V gene encodes CDR1 SGHTA and CDR2 FQGNSA. The CDR3: CASSPWSSYNEQFF. The DNA for the CDR3 is TGTGCCAGCAGCCCATGGAGCTCCTACAATGAGCAGTTCTTC.